The 15 T cell receptor beta chains below all came from one sample that was sequenced in a study of naive and memory T cell subsets. An equimolar mix of two oligonucleotides served as the beta constant-region primer for TRBC1 and TRBC2. In TCRdb, the UMI-ligation and nested PCR reads were re-called with MiXCR into one record per CDR3 protein. The sample contains under 100,000 distinct CDR3 sequences, around 6.5% of which appear only once. The sample comprised central memory CD4+ T cells from blood. Receptors originate from a human donor in good health.

This clonotype was observed many times. The chain couples TRBV18 to TRBJ1-2; D unresolved. With 0 bases removed from V and 7 bases from J, the gap between germline ends came to 6 bases. The V gene's germline CDR1 is KGHSH and CDR2 LQKENI. The CDR3 is 12 residues long. CDR3 nucleotide sequence: TGTGCCAGCTCACCACCTGGCAGTGGCTACACCTTC. It codes for CASSPPGSGYTF.

This clonotype was recorded at least ten times. This chain links TRBV18 with TRBJ1-6; 7 bases are a match to TRBD1. V lost 6 bases, J lost 8 bases, and 7 bases stayed unmatched. The CDR3 is 14 amino acids. The germline CDR1 and CDR2 sequences are KGHSH and LQKENI. The CDR3 here is CASSGDSNYSPLHF. In DNA form, the CDR3 reads TGTGCCAGCTCGGGGGACAGTAACTATTCACCCCTCCACTTT.

The chain couples TRBV20-1 to TRBJ2-7, with D tentatively TRBD1 (6 bases). The CDR3 totals 13 residues. Germline CDR1 DFQATT, CDR2 SNEGSKA (reference sequence). V shed 3 bases and J shed 2 bases, with 11 bases lying between them. The CDR3 region is CSASGDTTYEQYF. CDR3 DNA: TGCAGTGCTAGTGGGGACACCACCTACGAGCAGTACTTC.

The chain couples TRBV7-2 to TRBJ1-5; TRBD1 agrees at 7 bases. The CDR3 has 15 amino acids. Trimming at V came to 5 bases and at J to 0 bases, leaving 4 bases not matched to a gene. The germline V gene has CDR1 SGHTA and CDR2 FQGNSA. CDR3 in amino acids: CASSPQGGSNQPQHF. The CDR3 DNA reads as TGTGCCAGCAGCCCGCAGGGGGGTAGCAATCAGCCCCAGCATTTT. Looking up the rest from reference TRBV7-2 and TRBJ1-5 gives the full variable domain: GAGVSQSPSNKVTEKGKDVELRCDPISGHTALYWYRQSLGQGLEFLIYFQGNSAPDKSGLPSDRFSAERTGGSVSTLTIQRTQQEDSAVYLCASSPQGGSNQPQHFGDGTRLSIL.

This clonotype was recorded at least ten times. The chain couples TRBV28 to TRBJ2-7; tentatively, D is TRBD1 (6 bases). With 6 bases removed from V and 3 bases from J, the gap between germline ends came to 15 bases. The CDR3 extends over 14 amino acids. Germline values: CDR1 MDHEN, CDR2 SYDVKM. CDR3 nucleotides: TGTGCCAGCAGAGTGGAGACAGGAGACTACGAGCAGTACTTC. Protein sequence: CASRVETGDYEQYF.

A word on this clonotype: One end of the junction varies from germline; a read error may be responsible. The chain joins TRBV19 to TRBJ1-1; 8 bases align to TRBD1. The CDR3 runs 15 residues. From germline, CDR1 is LNHDA and CDR2 SQIVND (reference sequence). The CDR3 loop is CASSTKRTGNTEAIF. In nucleotides, the CDR3 is TGTGCCAGTAGTACTAAACGGACAGGGAACACTGAAGCTATCTTT.

This chain joins TRBV20-1 and TRBJ1-5; D might be TRBD1 (5 bases). This CDR3 spans 14 amino acids. Germline V lookup: CDR1 DFQATT, CDR2 SNEGSKA (reference sequence). The CDR3 spells CSVPPGRSNQPQHF. CDR3 DNA: TGCAGCGTACCCCCAGGGCGTAGCAATCAGCCCCAGCATTTT.

This clonotype was seen a handful of times. This sequence joins TRBV7-2 and TRBJ2-5; TRBD1 aligns across 12 bases. Germline V gene sequence: CDR1 SGHTA, CDR2 FQGNSA. J was trimmed by 3 bases and V by 1 base; bases with no gene match: 6. CDR3 size: 17 residues. The DNA for the CDR3 is TGTGCCAGCAGCTTAGGTGGGACAGGGGGCCGAGAAGAGACCCAGTACTTC. This sequence encodes CASSLGGTGGREETQYF. Together with reference TRBV7-2 and TRBJ2-5, the CDR3 gives the full variable domain: GAGVSQSPSNKVTEKGKDVELRCDPISGHTALYWYRQSLGQGLEFLIYFQGNSAPDKSGLPSDRFSAERTGGSVSTLTIQRTQQEDSAVYLCASSLGGTGGREETQYFGPGTRLLVL.

This chain connects TRBV25-1 to TRBJ2-7, with TRBD2 identical over 7 bases. After removal of 1 base from V and 7 bases from J, the junction contained 7 bases not matched to a gene. Germline V CDR1 and CDR2: MGHDK, SYGVNS. CDR3 length equals 14 residues. CDR3 protein: CASSEFGGSGEQYF. For the CDR3, the DNA is TGTGCCAGCAGTGAATTCGGCGGGAGTGGTGAGCAGTACTTC.

This clonotype was counted a few times. V and J are TRBV7-2 and TRBJ2-5; the D gene is possibly TRBD2 (6 bases). The CDR3 covers 17 residues. The ends were cut back, 1 base at V and 3 bases at J, with 18 bases in the middle. Germline values: CDR1 SGHTA, CDR2 FQGNSA. The CDR3 loop is CASSLGFLRGLEETQYF. CDR3 in DNA: TGTGCCAGCAGCTTAGGGTTTTTGCGGGGTCTAGAAGAGACCCAGTACTTC.

This clonotype was seen many times. The chain has TRBV12-3 or TRBV12-4 and TRBJ2-7, with TRBD2 matching over 8 bases. The CDR3 spans 14 residues. The V and J ends lost 6 bases and 2 bases, in that order; junction bases with no gene match: 6. The CDR3 is CASSRLAFTYEQYF. The CDR3 DNA reads TGTGCCAGCAGCCGACTAGCGTTCACCTACGAGCAGTACTTC.

On this clonotype itself: This sequence may be a read error, since a much larger clone differs from it by one base. Since the CDR3 does not end with the conserved phenylalanine or tryptophan, this likely comes from a read error. This rearrangement joins TRBV30 to TRBJ1-2; possibly TRBD1 for D (6 bases). Germline CDR1 and CDR2: GTSNPN and SVGIG (reference sequence). V was shortened by 2 bases and J by 5 bases, with 21 bases between the two germline ends. This CDR3 has 16 amino acids. For the CDR3, the DNA is TGTGCCTGGAGTCTCGTCGGGCGGGGGCCGGGGTATGGCTACACCATC. Translating it yields CAWSLVGRGPGYGYTI.

The genes are TRBV10-3 and TRBJ1-1; D call uncertain. Germline CDR1 is ENHRY and CDR2 is SYGVKD. The V gene lost 0 bases and the J gene lost 7 bases, with 6 bases spanning the gap. The CDR3 is made up of 12 amino acids. The CDR3 DNA reads as TGTGCCATCAGTGAGTCCCAGATTGAAGCTTTCTTT. Its translation: CAISESQIEAFF.

The sample holds a few counts of this clonotype. V is TRBV28 and J is TRBJ2-3; 7 nucleotides agree with TRBD1. CDR1 and CDR2 (germline): MDHEN, SYDVKM. Losses at the gene ends were 5 bases for V and 2 bases for J; bases not matched to a gene: 13. The CDR3 has 17 amino acids. CDR3 sequence reads: CASSNTPDRDHTDTQYF. The DNA for the CDR3 is TGTGCCAGCAGTAATACCCCCGACAGGGACCACACAGATACGCAGTATTTT.

In this sample, this clonotype turned up many times. V is TRBV6-2 or TRBV6-3 and J is TRBJ1-2, with TRBD1 as a possible D gene (5 bases). In germline, CDR1 is MNHEY, CDR2 SVGEGT. V lost 2 bases to trimming and J lost 5 bases, with 18 bases between them. The CDR3 consists of 16 residues. The CDR3 DNA is TGTGCCAGCAGTTACGGTGGGGCGTTGGTCCTTTATGGCTACACCTTC. Its protein is CASSYGGALVLYGYTF.